These T cell receptor beta chains were read from a single sample in a study of beta chain features in type 1 diabetes. The method was immunoSEQ multiplex PCR; TCRdb's version includes in-frame clones alone and lacks a portion of them. The repertoire holds about 120,000 clones, with 16% as singletons. Sequencing was carried out using central memory CD4+ T cells from blood. The receptor set was obtained from a man between 25 and 39 years old with type 1 diabetes. The CDR3 runs from the conserved cysteine through the conserved F or W. D genes are given only for firm matches.

- TRBV27 14 CASRAGTFYEKLFF
TRBD1 TRBV10-3 13 CATSPQGADIQYF
- TRBV12-5 14 CASGDHSSYNEQFF
- TRBV18 16 CASSPAVGRMNTEAFF
TRBD1 TRBV9 17 CASSVEEGTGGRGELFF
- TRBV30 12 CAWSVISETQYF
TRBD2 TRBV30 15 CAWSVRERGAETQYF
- TRBV7-9 15 CASSLVAGLNTEAFF
- TRBV11-2 14 CASSPGSRTDTQYF
- TRBV29-1 14 CSGGLSGGQETQYF
- TRBV10-3 17 CAISDVGLRTDQETQYF
TRBD2 TRBV27 14 CASRGLAGTDTQYF
- TRBV7-2 15 CASSPPFRRGNEQFF
- TRBV28 13 CASSFGVIETQYF
TRBD2 TRBV13 15 CASSLELAGTDTQYF
TRBD1 TRBV29-1 15 CSVQTGGGLGPEQYF
- TRBV28 13 CASSSIQLYGYTF
- TRBV7-9 13 CASNARSTDTQYF
TRBD1 TRBV16 14 CASSLRDRNSPLHF
- TRBV7-2 14 CASSLGRVGTEAFF
TRBD1 TRBV7-9 15 CASSLIGTVQETQYF
- TRBV29-1 13 CSVEGNVFDEQFF
- TRBV5-1 15 CASSLTGPGANVLTF
- TRBV5-6 15 CASSRLEGQREKLFF
- TRBV7-9 13 CASTLGVTGELFF
TRBD1 TRBV5-1 15 CASSYSGDRVYEQYF
- TRBV25-1 15 CASSGTSRESTEAFF
TRBD2 TRBV18 15 CASSPRSSGEETQYF
- TRBV7-9 15 CASSSRAGTNYGYTF